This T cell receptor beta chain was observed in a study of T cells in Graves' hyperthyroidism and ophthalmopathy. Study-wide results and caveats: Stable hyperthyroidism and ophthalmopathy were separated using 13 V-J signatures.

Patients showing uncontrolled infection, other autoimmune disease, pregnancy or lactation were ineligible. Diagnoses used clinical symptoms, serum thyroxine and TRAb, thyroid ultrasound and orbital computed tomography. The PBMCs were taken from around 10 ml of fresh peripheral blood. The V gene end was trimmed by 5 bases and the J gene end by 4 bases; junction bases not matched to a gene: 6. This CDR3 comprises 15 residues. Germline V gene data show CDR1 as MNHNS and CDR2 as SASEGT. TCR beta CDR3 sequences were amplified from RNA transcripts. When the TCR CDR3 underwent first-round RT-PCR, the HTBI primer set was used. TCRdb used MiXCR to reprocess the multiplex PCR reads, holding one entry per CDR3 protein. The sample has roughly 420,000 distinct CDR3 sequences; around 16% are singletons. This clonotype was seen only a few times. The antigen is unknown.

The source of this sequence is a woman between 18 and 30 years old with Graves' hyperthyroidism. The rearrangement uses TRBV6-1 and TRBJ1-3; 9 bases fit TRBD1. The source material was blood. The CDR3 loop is CASSLNGQGGNTIYF. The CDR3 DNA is TGTGCCAGCAGTTTAAACGGACAGGGGGGAAACACCATATATTTT.